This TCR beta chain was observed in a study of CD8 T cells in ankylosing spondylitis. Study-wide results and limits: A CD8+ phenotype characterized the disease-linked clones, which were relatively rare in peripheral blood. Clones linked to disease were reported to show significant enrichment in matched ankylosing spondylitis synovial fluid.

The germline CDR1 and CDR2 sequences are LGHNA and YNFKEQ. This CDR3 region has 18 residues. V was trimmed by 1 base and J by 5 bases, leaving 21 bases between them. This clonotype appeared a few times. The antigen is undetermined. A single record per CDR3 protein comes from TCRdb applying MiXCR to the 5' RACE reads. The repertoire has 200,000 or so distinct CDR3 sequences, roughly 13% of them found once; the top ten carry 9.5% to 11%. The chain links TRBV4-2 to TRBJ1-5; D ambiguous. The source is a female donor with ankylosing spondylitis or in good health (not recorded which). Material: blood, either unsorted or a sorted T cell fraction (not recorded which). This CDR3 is CASSQGRSARVADQPQHF. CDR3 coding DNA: TGTGCCAGCAGCCAAGGTCGATCGGCTAGGGTGGCCGATCAGCCCCAGCATTTT.